This TCR beta chain came from a study of cytomegalovirus exposure and HLA in healthy donors. Study-level background: Out of 398 genotyped donors, about 81% belonged to the Caucasian-associated ancestry cluster. Study-level points and caveats: TCR beta V segments were, for the most part, productive about 87% or about 30% of the time in an earlier analysis.

Healthy donors of bone marrow made up the group. V was clipped by 0 bases and J by 8 bases, with 6 bases between them. Germline V gene sequence: CDR1 SGHNT, CDR2 YYREEE (reference sequence). The CDR3 consists of 12 residues. The PCR made use of 60 Vbeta and 13 Jbeta primers. Some clones are missing from TCRdb's copy, which holds only in-frame ones; the method was immunoSEQ multiplex PCR. The repertoire holds some 130,000 clones, with about four fifths as singletons. Worth noting for this clone: Its specificity is unknown.

J is TRBJ2-1 and V is TRBV5-4, with a weak D call TRBD1 (5 bases). The source of this sequence is a male donor in good health and CMV-seropositive. The sequenced sample was PBMCs. The CDR3 reads CASSLGGYEQFF. The CDR3 DNA follows: TGTGCCAGCAGCTTGGGGGGCTATGAGCAGTTCTTC.